This T cell receptor (beta chain) was identified in a study of blood T cells in healthy people across ages. Through a sample-barcoded 5' primer and a J-beta primer mix, a second PCR was run for about 6 to 11 cycles. TCRdb re-derived calls from the 5' RACE reads in MiXCR, one entry per CDR3 protein. The sample holds about 1.7 million distinct CDR3 sequences, approximately 28% seen once. This clonotype was counted ten times or more. The antigen remains unidentified. Study results and limitations: Among T cells, TCR beta diversity per million cells dropped roughly linearly as age rose. Any changes in expanded clonotypes were possibly confounded, as donor CMV status remained unknown.

The sequencing input was blood. The clonotype was recovered from a woman in her twenties or thirties in good health.

DNA for the CDR3: TGTGCCAGCAGCTTAACGGGCAGGGCTAACTATGGCTACACCTTC. Amino acids: CASSLTGRANYGYTF. The chain has TRBV7-3 and TRBJ1-2; D is perhaps TRBD1 (5 bases). V dropped 0 bases and J dropped 0 bases, with 8 bases sitting between them. There are 15 residues in the CDR3. The germline gives CDR1 SGHTA, CDR2 FQGTGA.